Here is one TCR beta chain with its context. The antigen is undetermined. The length of the CDR3 is 15 residues. V shed 2 bases, J shed 8 bases, and the junction held 8 bases outside the gene matches. The germline V gene has CDR1 KGHSH and CDR2 LQKENI. The data are from a study of PD-1 blockade in classical Hodgkin lymphoma. Only in-frame clones appear in the TCRdb table, and some are missing; sequencing was by immunoSEQ multiplex PCR. The sample yields about 17,000 clones, 80% to 95% seen once. General study findings and limits: The origin of the repertoire differences remains undefined, with disease activity or prior therapy as possible causes.

The time point: newly diagnosed, previously untreated cHL patient sample. Sequencing was carried out using peripheral blood mononuclear cells (PBMCs). This sequence joins TRBV18 and TRBJ2-1; TRBD2 agrees at 8 bases. The receptor's source is a human donor with classical Hodgkin lymphoma. The chain's CDR3 is CASSPVAGTGHEQFF. The CDR3, as DNA: TGTGCCAGCTCACCAGTAGCGGGAACTGGACATGAGCAGTTCTTC.